The sequence of this T cell receptor beta chain was determined in a study of monozygotic twins with cystic fibrosis (dated by TCRdb to the early 2020s). Regarding the study in general: Barcoded libraries were prepared from three micrograms of fragmented DNA with approximately 15 PCR cycles. To gauge how much genetics shapes V and J gene usage, the researchers compared TCR beta repertoires both within and across 16 monozygotic twin pairs who have cystic fibrosis. Ten female and six male twin pairs, aged about 2.0 to 36.4 years (median roughly 10 years) and mostly children and adolescents, were included in the cohort. On the day of blood sampling, twins were ranked among approximately 990 cohort participants for weight-for-height and for FEVPerc (FEV1 disease centile). Data for three of the twin pairs had been reported earlier in a different context.

The CDR3 numbers 16 residues from cysteine through phenylalanine. Left in the record is the CDR3 DNA by itself, 48 bases read in frame from the first base. V ends up 7 bases short and J 4 bases short, with an unmatched junction base count of 12. Following the manufacturer's instructions, TCR beta CDR3 regions were amplified by multiplex PCR with the immunoSEQ immune profiling system. An Illumina NextSeq system was used to carry out the sequencing. Under the source paper's analysis protocol: Sequence data were processed on the immunoSEQ Analyzer platform, and clonality was calculated as the square root of Simpson's index of productive rearrangements. V and J usage similarity was measured by Jensen-Shannon distance, and CDR3 generation probabilities were computed with OLGA. Shared CDR3 sequences were searched against the immuneACCESS database (August 2020) and VDJdb (December 2020). TCRdb took this table from immuneACCESS and kept in-frame rearrangements with V and J called. Such tables lack part of the clones; where checked against another copy, unresolved V genes explain under half of the gap, and the rest is unexplained. D and trimming come from the DNA, and the V and J calls and clone size come from that table. The sample table contains 15,000 or so clones; only one count was recorded for 70% to 90% of them. The ten most abundant clones make up about 0.95% of the sample.

Worth noting for this clone: This receptor's antigen is unknown. Base qualities are not recorded, but no much larger clone differs from it by a single base.

The twin pairs came from the European Cystic Fibrosis Twin and Sibling Study Cohort, which recruited patients from 150 or so CF clinics across 14 European countries. Zygosity and CFTR genotype were confirmed in-house, and zygosity was tested by multiplex PCR of nine short tandem repeat loci. Peripheral blood was sampled from each twin, and clinical parameters were recorded on the day of blood sampling. Phenol/chloroform extraction was used to isolate genomic DNA from peripheral blood cells, and the DNA was then kept in TE buffer at 4 degrees C. Broader findings and caveats from the paper: Monozygotic CF twin pairs shared significantly more nucleotide-identical clonotypes within each pair than unrelated CF individuals shared with one another (P = 0.000026, Mann-Whitney). The cohort was small, and the number of shared CDR3s showed no association with age, concordance or disease severity. Simpson clonality was found to be generally low (median roughly 0.0092), suggesting a naive-dominated repertoire, although higher clonality was observed in the most severely affected patients. In 13 of 16 pairs, V gene usage most closely resembled the co-twin's, and the same held for J usage in 8 of 16 pairs, a pattern suggesting genetic constraints.

Recombination linked TRBV23-1 to TRBJ1-3; 8 junctional bases match TRBD1. TRBV23-1 is treated as an ORF (open reading frame) with a function not yet certain. Sequencing was performed on blood. This clonotype was obtained from a boy aged 5-17 years with cystic fibrosis. The nucleotide sequence reads TGCGCCAGCAAACGACAGGGGTTCGAATCGGGAAACACCATATATTTT. Its amino acids are CASKRQGFESGNTIYF.